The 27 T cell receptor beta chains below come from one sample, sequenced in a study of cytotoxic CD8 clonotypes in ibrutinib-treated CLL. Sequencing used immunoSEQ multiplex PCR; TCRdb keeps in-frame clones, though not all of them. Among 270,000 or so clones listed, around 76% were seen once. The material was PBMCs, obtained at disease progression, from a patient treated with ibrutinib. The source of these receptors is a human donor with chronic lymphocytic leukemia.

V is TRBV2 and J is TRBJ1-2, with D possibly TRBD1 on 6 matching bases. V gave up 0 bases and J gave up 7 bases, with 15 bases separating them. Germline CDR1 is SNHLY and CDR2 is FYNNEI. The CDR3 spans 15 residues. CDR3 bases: TGTGCCAGCAGTGAAGCGGACAGAACGAGGGGTGGCTACACCTTC. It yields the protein CASSEADRTRGGYTF.

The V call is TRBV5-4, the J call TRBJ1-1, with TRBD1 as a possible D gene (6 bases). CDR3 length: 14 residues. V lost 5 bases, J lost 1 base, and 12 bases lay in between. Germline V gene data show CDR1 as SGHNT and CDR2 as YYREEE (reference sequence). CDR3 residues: CASRNREGNTEAFF. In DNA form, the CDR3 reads TGTGCCAGCAGAAACAGGGAGGGGAACACTGAAGCTTTCTTT.

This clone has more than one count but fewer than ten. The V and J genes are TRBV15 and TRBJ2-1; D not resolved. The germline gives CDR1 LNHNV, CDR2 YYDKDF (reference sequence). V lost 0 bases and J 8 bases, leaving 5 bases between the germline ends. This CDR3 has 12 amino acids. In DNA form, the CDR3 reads TGTGCCACCAGCAGAGATACCGATGAGCAGTTCTTC. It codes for CATSRDTDEQFF.

CDR3 region: CASSHGTTNEQFF. CDR3 bases: TGTGCCAGCTCACACGGGACTACTAATGAGCAGTTCTTC. This sequence joins TRBV18 and TRBJ2-1, with TRBD2 matching over 7 bases. The V segment lost 4 bases and the J segment 7 bases; nucleotides outside the gene matches: 4. The CDR3 extends over 13 amino acids. Germline CDR1 is KGHSH and CDR2 is LQKENI.

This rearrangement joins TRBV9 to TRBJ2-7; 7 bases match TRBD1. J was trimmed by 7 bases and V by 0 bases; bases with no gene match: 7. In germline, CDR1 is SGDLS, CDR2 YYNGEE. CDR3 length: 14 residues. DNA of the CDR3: TGTGCCAGCAGCGTAGCCGAGGGGGCCGGTGAGCAGTACTTC. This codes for CASSVAEGAGEQYF.

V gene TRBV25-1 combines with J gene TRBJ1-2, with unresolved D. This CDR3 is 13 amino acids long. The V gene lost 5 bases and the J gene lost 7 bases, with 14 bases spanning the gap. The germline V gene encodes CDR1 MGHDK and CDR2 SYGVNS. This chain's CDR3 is CASSHGRRAGYTF. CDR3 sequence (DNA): TGTGCCAGCAGTCATGGACGGAGGGCTGGCTACACCTTC.

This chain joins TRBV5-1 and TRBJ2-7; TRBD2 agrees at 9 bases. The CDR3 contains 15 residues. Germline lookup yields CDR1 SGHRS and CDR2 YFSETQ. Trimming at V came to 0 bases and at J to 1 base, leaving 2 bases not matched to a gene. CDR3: CASSLGAGGSYEQYF. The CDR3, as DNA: TGCGCCAGCAGCTTGGGGGCGGGAGGGTCCTACGAGCAGTACTTC.

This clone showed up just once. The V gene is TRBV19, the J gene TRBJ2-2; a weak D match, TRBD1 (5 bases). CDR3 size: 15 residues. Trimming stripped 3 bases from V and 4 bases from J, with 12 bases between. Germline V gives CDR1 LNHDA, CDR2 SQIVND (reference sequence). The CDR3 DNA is TGTGCCAGTAGTATGCAGGGCGTTGGCACCGGGGAGCTGTTTTTT. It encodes CASSMQGVGTGELFF.

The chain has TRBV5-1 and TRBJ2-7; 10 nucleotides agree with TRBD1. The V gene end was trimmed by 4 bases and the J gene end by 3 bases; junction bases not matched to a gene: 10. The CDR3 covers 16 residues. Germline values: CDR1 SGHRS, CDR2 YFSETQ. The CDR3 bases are TGCGCCAGCAGCCGGGGACAGGGGATACTAAACTACGAGCAGTACTTC. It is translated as CASSRGQGILNYEQYF.

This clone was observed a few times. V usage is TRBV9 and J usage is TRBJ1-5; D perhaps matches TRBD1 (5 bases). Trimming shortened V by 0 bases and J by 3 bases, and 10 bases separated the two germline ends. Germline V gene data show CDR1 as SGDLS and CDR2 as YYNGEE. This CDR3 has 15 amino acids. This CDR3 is CASSVDGGTNQPQHF. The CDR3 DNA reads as TGTGCCAGCAGCGTAGATGGGGGTACCAATCAGCCCCAGCATTTT. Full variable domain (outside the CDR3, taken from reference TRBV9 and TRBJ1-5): DSGVTQTPKHLITATGQRVTLRCSPRSGDLSVYWYQQSLDQGLQFLIQYYNGEERAKGNILERFSAQQFPDLHSELNLSSLELGDSALYFCASSVDGGTNQPQHFGDGTRLSIL.

CDR3 sequence: CASSFGARTGEFEDYGYTF. CDR3 nucleotides: TGCGCCAGCAGCTTTGGTGCCCGTACAGGGGAATTTGAAGACTATGGCTACACCTTC. The V call is TRBV5-1, the J call TRBJ1-2; 7 nucleotides match TRBD1. This CDR3 has 19 residues. The V segment lost 2 bases and the J segment 3 bases; nucleotides outside the gene matches: 19. From germline, CDR1 is SGHRS and CDR2 YFSETQ.

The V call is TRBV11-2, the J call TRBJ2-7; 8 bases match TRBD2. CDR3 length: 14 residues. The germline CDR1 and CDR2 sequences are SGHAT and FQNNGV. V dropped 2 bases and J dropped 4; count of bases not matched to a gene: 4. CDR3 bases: TGTGCCAGCAGCTTACCGGGACTAGTATACGAGCAGTACTTC. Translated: CASSLPGLVYEQYF.

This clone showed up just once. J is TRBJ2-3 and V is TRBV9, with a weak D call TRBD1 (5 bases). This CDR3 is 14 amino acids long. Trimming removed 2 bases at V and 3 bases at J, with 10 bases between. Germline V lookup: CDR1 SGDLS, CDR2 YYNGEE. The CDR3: CASSVQGRTDTQYF. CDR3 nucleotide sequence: TGTGCCAGCAGCGTTCAGGGTAGGACAGATACGCAGTATTTT.

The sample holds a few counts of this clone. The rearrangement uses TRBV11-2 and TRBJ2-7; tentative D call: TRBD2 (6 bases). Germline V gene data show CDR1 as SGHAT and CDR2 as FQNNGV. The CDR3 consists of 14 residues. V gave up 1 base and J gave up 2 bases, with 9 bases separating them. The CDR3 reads CASSLGVAAYEQYF. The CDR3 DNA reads TGTGCCAGCAGCTTAGGTGTAGCGGCCTACGAGCAGTACTTC.

CDR3 amino acids: CASSSSMGALNEQFF. The CDR3 DNA reads as TGCGCCAGCAGCTCTTCCATGGGAGCCCTCAATGAGCAGTTCTTC. The V call is TRBV10-1, the J call TRBJ2-1, with a weak D call TRBD2 (5 bases). Germline V gene lookup returns CDR1 WNHNN and CDR2 SYGVQD (reference sequence). Trimming left V 6 bases short and J 6 bases short, with 18 bases between. This CDR3 comprises 15 residues.

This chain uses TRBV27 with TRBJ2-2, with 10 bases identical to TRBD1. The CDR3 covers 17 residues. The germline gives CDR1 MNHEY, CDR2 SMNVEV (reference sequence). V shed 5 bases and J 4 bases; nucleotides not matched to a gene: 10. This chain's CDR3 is CASSTSIRTGGTGELFF. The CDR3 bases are TGTGCCAGCAGTACCTCAATCCGGACAGGGGGCACCGGGGAGCTGTTTTTT.

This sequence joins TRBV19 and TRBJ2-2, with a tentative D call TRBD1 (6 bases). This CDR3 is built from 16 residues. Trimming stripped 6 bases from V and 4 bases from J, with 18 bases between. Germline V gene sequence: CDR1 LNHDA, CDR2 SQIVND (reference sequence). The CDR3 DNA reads TGTGCCAGTAGCATAACAGGGCTGGTAAGCACCGGGGAGCTGTTTTTT. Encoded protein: CASSITGLVSTGELFF.

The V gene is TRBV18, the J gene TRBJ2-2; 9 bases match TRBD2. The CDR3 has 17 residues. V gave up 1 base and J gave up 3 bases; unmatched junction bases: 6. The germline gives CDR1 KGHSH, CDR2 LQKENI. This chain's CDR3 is CASSPQGTSGHTGELFF. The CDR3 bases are TGTGCCAGCTCACCACAAGGAACTAGCGGGCACACCGGGGAGCTGTTTTTT.

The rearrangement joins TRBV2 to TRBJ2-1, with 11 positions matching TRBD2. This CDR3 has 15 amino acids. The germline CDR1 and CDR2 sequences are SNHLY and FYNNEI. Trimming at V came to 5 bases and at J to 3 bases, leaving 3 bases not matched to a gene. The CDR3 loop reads CASSLAGGNYNEQFF. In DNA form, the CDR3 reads TGTGCCAGCAGTTTAGCGGGGGGGAACTACAATGAGCAGTTCTTC.

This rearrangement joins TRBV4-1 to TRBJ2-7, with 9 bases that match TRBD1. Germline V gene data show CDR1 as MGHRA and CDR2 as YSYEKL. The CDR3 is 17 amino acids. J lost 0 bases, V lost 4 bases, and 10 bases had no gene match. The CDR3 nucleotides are TGCGCCAGCAGCCTATCGAACCGACAGGGGGTCTCCTACGAGCAGTACTTC. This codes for CASSLSNRQGVSYEQYF.

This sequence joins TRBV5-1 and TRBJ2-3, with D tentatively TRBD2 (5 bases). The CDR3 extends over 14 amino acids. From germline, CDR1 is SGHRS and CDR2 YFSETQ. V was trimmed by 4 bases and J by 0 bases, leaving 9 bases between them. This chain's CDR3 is CASSPAVSTDTQYF. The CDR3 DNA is TGCGCCAGCAGCCCAGCGGTAAGCACAGATACGCAGTATTTT.

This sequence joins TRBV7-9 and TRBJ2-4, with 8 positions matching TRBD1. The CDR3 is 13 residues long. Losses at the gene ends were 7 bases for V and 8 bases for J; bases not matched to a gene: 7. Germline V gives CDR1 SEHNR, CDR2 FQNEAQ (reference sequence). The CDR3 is CASTGQGLDIQYF. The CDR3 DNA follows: TGTGCCAGCACCGGACAGGGTTTGGACATTCAGTACTTC.

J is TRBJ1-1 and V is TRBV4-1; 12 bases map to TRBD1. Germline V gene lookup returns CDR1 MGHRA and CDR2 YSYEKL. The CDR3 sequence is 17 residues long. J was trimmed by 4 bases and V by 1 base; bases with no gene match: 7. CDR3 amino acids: CASSQAGTGGLGTEAFF. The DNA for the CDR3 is TGCGCCAGCAGCCAAGCCGGGACAGGGGGCTTGGGCACTGAAGCTTTCTTT.

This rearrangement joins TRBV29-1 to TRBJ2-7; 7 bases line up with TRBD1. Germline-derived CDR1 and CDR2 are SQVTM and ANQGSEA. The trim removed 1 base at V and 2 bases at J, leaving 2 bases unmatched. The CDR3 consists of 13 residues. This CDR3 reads CSVEGTGTYEQYF. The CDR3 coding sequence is TGCAGCGTTGAAGGGACAGGTACCTACGAGCAGTACTTC.

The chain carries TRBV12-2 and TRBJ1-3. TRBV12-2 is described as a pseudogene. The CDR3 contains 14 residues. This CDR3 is CASRLKGFGNTIYF. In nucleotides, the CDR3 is TGTGCAAGTCGCTTGAAAGGATTTGGAAACACCATATATTTT.

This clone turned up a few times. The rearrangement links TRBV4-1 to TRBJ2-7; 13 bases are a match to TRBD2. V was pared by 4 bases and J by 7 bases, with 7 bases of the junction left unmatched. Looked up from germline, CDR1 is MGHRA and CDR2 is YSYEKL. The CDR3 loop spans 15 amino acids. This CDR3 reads CASSLTSGRAEEQYF. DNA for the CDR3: TGCGCCAGCAGCCTTACTAGCGGGAGGGCCGAAGAGCAGTACTTC.

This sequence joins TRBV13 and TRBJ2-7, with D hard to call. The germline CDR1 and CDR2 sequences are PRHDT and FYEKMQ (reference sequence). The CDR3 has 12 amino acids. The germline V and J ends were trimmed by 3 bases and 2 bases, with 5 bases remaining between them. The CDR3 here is CASSLMTYEQYF. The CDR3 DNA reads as TGTGCCAGCAGCTTGATGACCTACGAGCAGTACTTC.